The 8 T cell receptor beta chains reported below all come from one sample, sequenced in a study of patients and donors after allogeneic stem cell transplantation. Each CDR3 protein is one row after TCRdb ran MiXCR on the RT-PCR reads. The sample contains about 230,000 distinct CDR3 sequences, roughly 14% of which appear only once. Sample: blood, either unsorted or a sorted T cell fraction (not recorded which). These receptor sequences come from a human donor who was either an allogeneic HSCT recipient or a stem cell or donor lymphocyte infusion donor (not recorded which). It is not recorded whose cells these are; they may come from a transplant donor.

This clonotype was detected many times. The gene calls are TRBV20-1 and TRBJ1-1; no reliable D call. V gave up 0 bases and J gave up 2 bases, with 10 bases separating them. The germline V gene encodes CDR1 DFQATT and CDR2 SNEGSKA (reference sequence). The CDR3 length is 14 residues. Here the CDR3 reads CSARDAGTNTEAFF. CDR3 DNA sequence: TGCAGTGCTAGAGATGCGGGTACTAACACTGAAGCTTTCTTT.

The CDR3 protein is CASWPRPGNTGELFF. The CDR3 coding sequence is TGTGCCAGCTGGCCCCGACCGGGGAACACCGGGGAGCTGTTTTTT. The chain couples TRBV6-2 or TRBV6-3 to TRBJ2-2; D is unclear. The CDR3 loop spans 15 amino acids. Germline V gene data show CDR1 as MNHEY and CDR2 as SVGEGT. With 8 bases removed from V and 1 base from J, the gap between germline ends came to 14 bases.

This clonotype showed up just a few times. This chain joins TRBV5-1 and TRBJ2-1; 7 bases fit TRBD1. The V gene's germline CDR1 is SGHRS and CDR2 YFSETQ. V dropped 3 bases and J dropped 7; count of bases not matched to a gene: 10. The CDR3 sequence is 15 residues long. The CDR3: CASSSSTGITNEQFF. For the CDR3, the DNA is TGCGCCAGCAGCTCATCGACAGGGATTACGAATGAGCAGTTCTTC. Combining the CDR3 with reference TRBV5-1 and TRBJ2-1 gives the whole variable domain KAGVTQTPRYLIKTRGQQVTLSCSPISGHRSVSWYQQTPGQGLQFLFEYFSETQRNKGNFPGRFSGRQFSNSRSEMNVSTLELGDSALYLCASSSSTGITNEQFFGPGTRLTVL.

Ten or more counts support this clonotype. The chain recombines TRBV5-4 with TRBJ2-7; 14 nucleotides agree with TRBD2. Per germline, CDR1 SGHNT and CDR2 YYREEE (reference sequence). The V gene end was trimmed by 3 bases and the J gene end by 4 bases; junction bases not matched to a gene: 3. CDR3 length: 15 residues. The CDR3 nucleotides read TGTGCCAGCAGCTGGGGGACTAGCGGGGGTTACGAGCAGTACTTC. Its protein product is CASSWGTSGGYEQYF.

This clonotype occurred a few times. The J gene is TRBJ2-5, the V gene TRBV19; 7 nucleotides line up with TRBD2. V lost 3 bases, J lost 3 bases, and 4 bases stayed unmatched. The CDR3 is made up of 14 amino acids. CDR1 is LNHDA and CDR2 is SQIVND in the germline V gene (reference sequence). The CDR3 DNA is TGTGCCAGTAGTATTTTCGGACTAGAAGAGACCCAGTACTTC. This codes for CASSIFGLEETQYF. The full variable domain, its missing parts supplied by reference TRBV19 and TRBJ2-5, is DGGITQSPKYLFRKEGQNVTLSCEQNLNHDAMYWYRQDPGQGLRLIYYSQIVNDFQKGDIAEGYSVSREKKESFPLTVTSAQKNPTAFYLCASSIFGLEETQYFGPGTRLLVL.

The V call is TRBV5-1, the J call TRBJ2-7; D gene ambiguous. CDR1 is SGHRS and CDR2 is YFSETQ in the germline V gene. V shed 0 bases and J shed 6 bases, with 10 bases lying between them. This CDR3 has 13 amino acids. CDR3 loop: CASSLAARPEQYF. In DNA, the CDR3 is TGCGCCAGCAGCTTGGCGGCGAGGCCCGAGCAGTACTTC.

This clonotype was picked up a small number of times. The V and J genes are TRBV5-1 and TRBJ2-2, with a possible D match to TRBD1 (6 bases). In germline, CDR1 is SGHRS, CDR2 YFSETQ. The V and J ends lost 7 bases and 1 base respectively, with 14 bases between them. The CDR3 spans 15 residues. The CDR3 protein is CASRRTDKNTGELFF. The CDR3 region has the DNA TGCGCCAGCCGTCGGACAGATAAGAACACCGGGGAGCTGTTTTTT.

The DNA for the CDR3 is TGTGCCAGCAGTTACTCCGCAGGAACCTCGAGTTCACCCCTCCACTTT. Translated: CASSYSAGTSSSPLHF. V is TRBV6-2 or TRBV6-3 and J is TRBJ1-6; D is ambiguous. Germline V CDR1 and CDR2: MNHEY, SVGEGT. Trimming removed 0 bases from V and 9 bases from J, with 15 bases in between. CDR3 length equals 16 residues.